This TCR beta chain originates from a study of blood T cell repertoires in COVID-19. Overall study context: PBMCs, B-cell-depleted T cells, or T cells were the source of the cDNA or gDNA that made up the material.

V dropped 5 bases and J dropped 6; count of bases not matched to a gene: 7. CDR1 is SGHDN and CDR2 is FVKESK in the germline V gene. The CDR3 is made up of 13 amino acids. Produced via immunoSEQ multiplex PCR; TCRdb's table is partial and in-frame only. The table records about 100,000 clones, roughly 76% of them present only once. The material sequenced was peripheral blood. The sequence was obtained from a man at least 80 years old with COVID-19, enrolled during active disease. The chain joins TRBV14 to TRBJ2-7; the match to TRBD1 covers 7 bases. CDR3 residues: CASSIIGTAEQYF. For the CDR3, the DNA is TGTGCCAGCAGCATAATCGGGACAGCCGAGCAGTACTTC.